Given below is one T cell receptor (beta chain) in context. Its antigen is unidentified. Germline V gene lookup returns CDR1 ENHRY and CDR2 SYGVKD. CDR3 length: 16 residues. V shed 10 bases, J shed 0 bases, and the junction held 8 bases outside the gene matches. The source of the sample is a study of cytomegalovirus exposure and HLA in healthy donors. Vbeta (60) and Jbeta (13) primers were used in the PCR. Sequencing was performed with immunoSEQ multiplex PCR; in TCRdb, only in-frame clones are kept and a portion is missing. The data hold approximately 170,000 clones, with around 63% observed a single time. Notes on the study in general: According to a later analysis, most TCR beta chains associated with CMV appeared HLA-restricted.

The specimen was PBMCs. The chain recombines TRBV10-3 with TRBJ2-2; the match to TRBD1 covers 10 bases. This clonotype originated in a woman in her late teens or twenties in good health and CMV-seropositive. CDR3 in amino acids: CATLPGQGTNTGELFF. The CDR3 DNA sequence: TGTGCCACCTTGCCGGGACAGGGGACGAACACCGGGGAGCTGTTTTTT.